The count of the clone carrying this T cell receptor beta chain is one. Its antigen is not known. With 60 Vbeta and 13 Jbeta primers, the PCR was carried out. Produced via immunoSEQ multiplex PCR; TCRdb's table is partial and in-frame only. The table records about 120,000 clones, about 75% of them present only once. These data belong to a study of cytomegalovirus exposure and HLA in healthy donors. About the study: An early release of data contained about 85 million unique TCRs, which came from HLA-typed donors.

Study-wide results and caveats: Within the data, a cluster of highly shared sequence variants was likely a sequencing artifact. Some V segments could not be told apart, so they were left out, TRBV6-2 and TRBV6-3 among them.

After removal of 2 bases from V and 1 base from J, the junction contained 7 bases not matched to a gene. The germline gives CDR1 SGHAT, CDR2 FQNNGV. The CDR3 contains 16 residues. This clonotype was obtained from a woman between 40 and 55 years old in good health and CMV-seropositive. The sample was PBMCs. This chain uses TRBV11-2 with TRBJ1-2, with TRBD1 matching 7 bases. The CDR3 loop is CASSLNQGVLNYGYTF. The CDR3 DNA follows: TGTGCCAGCAGCTTAAACCAGGGGGTTCTTAACTATGGCTACACCTTC.